The 30 T cell receptor beta chains listed next were all sequenced from one sample in a study of T cells in Graves' hyperthyroidism and ophthalmopathy. Authors of the study amplified TCR beta CDR3 regions from RNA transcripts. In the first-round RT-PCR of the TCR CDR3, the HTBI primer set was used. TCRdb ran MiXCR on the multiplex PCR reads and lists one entry per CDR3 protein. Found here are some 300,000 distinct CDR3 sequences, about 19% of them singletons; the top ten hold approximately 35%. The material sequenced was blood. All receptors derive from a man aged 45-65 years with Graves' ophthalmopathy.

V and J are TRBV29-1 and TRBJ1-1; 10 bases line up with TRBD1. Trimming removed 2 bases from V and 6 bases from J; junction bases left unmatched: 9. The CDR3 has 15 amino acids. Germline V gives CDR1 SQVTM, CDR2 ANQGSEA. Here the CDR3 reads CSVERGDRGLAEAFF. In nucleotides, the CDR3 is TGCAGCGTTGAAAGGGGGGACAGGGGTCTGGCTGAAGCTTTCTTT.

The chain is built from TRBV3-1 and TRBJ1-1; D gene unclear. The V gene's germline CDR1 is LGHDT and CDR2 YNNKEL (reference sequence). The V end lost 1 base, the J end lost 1 base, and 7 bases lay between the germline ends. The CDR3 sequence is 14 residues long. CDR3 in DNA: TGTGCCAGCAGCCAAGGGGGTAGGAACACTGAAGCTTTCTTT. Residues: CASSQGGRNTEAFF.

The chain recombines TRBV6-1 with TRBJ2-7; D possibly matches TRBD1 or TRBD2 (5 bases each). Per germline, CDR1 MNHNS and CDR2 SASEGT. V lost 5 bases, J lost 6 bases, and 14 bases lay in between. This CDR3 is 13 amino acids long. The CDR3 is CASSPPGPGEQYF. The CDR3 bases are TGTGCCAGCAGTCCCCCGGGACCGGGCGAGCAGTACTTC.

The gene calls are TRBV19 and TRBJ2-7, with a possible D match to TRBD1 (6 bases). CDR1 is LNHDA, CDR2 SQIVND, per germline (reference sequence). V shed 1 base and J shed 5 bases, with 9 bases lying between them. This CDR3 region has 13 residues. The CDR3 region is CASSIATGDEQYF. The CDR3 nucleotides are TGTGCCAGTAGTATAGCGACAGGCGACGAGCAGTACTTC.

In this sample, this clonotype turned up a few times. V usage is TRBV28 and J usage is TRBJ1-6; a possible D gene is TRBD1 (5 bases). The germline gives CDR1 MDHEN, CDR2 SYDVKM. V was trimmed by 7 bases and J by 9 bases, leaving 19 bases between them. This CDR3 has 15 residues. Written as DNA, the CDR3 is TGTGCCAGCAACCCTACCGGGACTAAACCTTCACCCCTCCACTTT. As protein: CASNPTGTKPSPLHF.

In its sample, this clonotype was seen a few times. The chain carries TRBV28 and TRBJ1-4, with D maybe TRBD1 (5 bases). Germline V gene sequence: CDR1 MDHEN, CDR2 SYDVKM. The CDR3 runs to 17 residues. V was pared by 2 bases and J by 5 bases, with 18 bases between. In nucleotides, the CDR3 is TGTGCCAGCAGTTTAAGGGGCCGGGGGGAAACCAATGAAAAACTGTTTTTT. Residues: CASSLRGRGETNEKLFF.

On this clonotype itself: Just one base apart from a much larger clone, this may be a read error. V gene TRBV2 combines with J gene TRBJ2-3; unclear D gene. Deletions cut 8 bases from V and 2 bases from J, with 11 bases between. Germline-derived CDR1 and CDR2 are SNHLY and FYNNEI. This CDR3 is built from 13 residues. CDR3 region: CASPLHSTDTQYF. The CDR3 DNA sequence: TGTGCCAGCCCACTCCATTCCACAGATACGCAGTATTTT.

This clonotype was seen repeatedly, ten times or more. CDR3 in amino acids: CASSASGRASEQFF. The CDR3 bases are TGTGCCAGCAGTGCTAGCGGGAGGGCAAGTGAGCAGTTCTTC. The chain uses TRBV2 and TRBJ2-1, with 12 bases matching TRBD2. Germline V gives CDR1 SNHLY, CDR2 FYNNEI. The CDR3 runs 14 residues. V lost 4 bases and J lost 9; bases outside the gene matches: 4. Full variable domain (remainder filled in from reference TRBV2 and TRBJ2-1): EPEVTQTPSHQVTQMGQEVILRCVPISNHLYFYWYRQILGQKVEFLVSFYNNEISEKSEIFDDQFSVERPDGSNFTLKIRSTKLEDSAMYFCASSASGRASEQFFGPGTRLTVL.

This sequence joins TRBV24-1 and TRBJ2-2, with D possibly TRBD1 on 6 matching bases. The CDR3 sequence is 14 residues long. Germline lookup yields CDR1 KGHDR and CDR2 SFDVKD. The V end lost 10 bases, the J end lost 5 bases, and 16 bases lay between the germline ends. CDR3 nucleotide sequence: TGTGCCACACGAGGGGGACGGGGTACCGGGGAGCTGTTTTTT. As protein: CATRGGRGTGELFF.

This clonotype was detected ten times or more. The CDR3 protein is CASSLRLAGVLNEQFF. CDR3 DNA sequence: TGTGCCAGCAGTCTACGACTAGCGGGAGTCTTAAATGAGCAGTTCTTC. V usage is TRBV12-3 or TRBV12-4 and J usage is TRBJ2-1; 12 positions match TRBD2. This CDR3 has 16 amino acids. The J segment lost 7 bases and the V segment lost 5 bases, leaving 9 bases of the junction unmatched.

In this sample, this clonotype turned up a few times. The chain couples TRBV28 to TRBJ2-1; 8 nucleotides agree with TRBD2. Germline V CDR1 and CDR2: MDHEN, SYDVKM. The CDR3 contains 16 residues. The J segment lost 1 base and the V segment lost 1 base, leaving 3 bases of the junction unmatched. Here the CDR3 DNA reads TGTGCCAGCAGTTTATACGGGGGGGTATCCTACAATGAGCAGTTCTTC. Its translation is CASSLYGGVSYNEQFF.

Note on this clonotype: It is likely a read error, because the conserved phenylalanine at the end of the CDR3 is missing. The chain recombines TRBV7-9 with TRBJ1-6, with D unclear. This CDR3 has 14 residues. Looked up from germline, CDR1 is SEHNR and CDR2 is FQNEAQ (reference sequence). Trimming removed 0 bases from V and 10 bases from J, with 10 bases in between. This CDR3 is CASSLANLGSPLHL. CDR3 bases: TGTGCCAGCAGCTTAGCGAATTTGGGATCACCCCTCCACCTT.

This clonotype appeared many times. This sequence joins TRBV30 and TRBJ1-5; unclear D gene. Germline loops: CDR1 GTSNPN, CDR2 SVGIG (reference sequence). V gave up 5 bases and J gave up 6 bases, with 11 bases separating them. There are 12 residues in the CDR3. The CDR3 DNA is TGTGCCTGGGCGTCCGAGGGTCAGCCCCAGCATTTT. Translated: CAWASEGQPQHF.

This clonotype has at least ten counts. The chain joins TRBV6-1 to TRBJ1-1; 10 bases match TRBD1. CDR3 length: 13 amino acids. V trimming: 6 bases; J trimming: 4 bases; junction bases outside the gene matches: 2. Germline V gene lookup returns CDR1 MNHNS and CDR2 SASEGT. In nucleotides, the CDR3 is TGTGCCAGCAGACGGGACAGGGGCACTGAAGCTTTCTTT. It encodes CASRRDRGTEAFF.

There are a few counts of this clonotype. The chain is built from TRBV5-1 and TRBJ2-1; possible D gene TRBD2, 6 bases. Per the germline V gene, CDR1 is SGHRS and CDR2 is YFSETQ. The CDR3 has 14 amino acids. Between the trimmed V and J ends, which lost 4 bases and 8 bases, there was a span of 16 bases. The CDR3, as DNA: TGCGCCAGCAGCATTGACTCCTCGGGGGATGAGCAGTTCTTC. Translation gives CASSIDSSGDEQFF.

The chain employs TRBV29-1 and TRBJ2-7; 9 bases are shared with TRBD1. Germline V lookup: CDR1 SQVTM, CDR2 ANQGSEA. This CDR3 has 12 residues. After removal of 6 bases from V and 2 bases from J, the junction contained 2 bases not matched to a gene. The CDR3 DNA reads TGCAGCGTCGGGACAGGGCCCTACGAGCAGTACTTC. It is translated as CSVGTGPYEQYF.

The chain has TRBV6-2 or TRBV6-3 and TRBJ2-3; 8 nucleotides line up with TRBD1. The CDR3 contains 11 residues. With 10 bases clipped from V and 11 bases from J, the junction kept 8 bases outside the gene matches. Germline CDR1 MNHEY, CDR2 SVGEGT. The CDR3 DNA reads TGTGCCACCGACAGGGGTGTTAGGCAGTATTTT. Translated: CATDRGVRQYF.

Ten or more counts support this clonotype. The rearrangement links TRBV2 to TRBJ2-1; 8 bases align to TRBD1. The CDR3 totals 14 residues. Per the germline V gene, CDR1 is SNHLY and CDR2 is FYNNEI. V lost 6 bases, J lost 6 bases, and 7 bases stayed unmatched. DNA for the CDR3: TGTGCCAGCAGCGCCTTTGGACAGGGCAATGAGCAGTTCTTC. It specifies CASSAFGQGNEQFF.

This clonotype has only a few counts. The V call is TRBV5-1, the J call TRBJ2-6; weak D call: TRBD2 (6 bases). The CDR3 has 15 residues. Germline CDR1 is SGHRS and CDR2 is YFSETQ. Trimming removed 4 bases from V and 0 bases from J, with 8 bases in between. The CDR3 loop reads CASSHGGSGANVLTF. The CDR3 DNA reads TGCGCCAGCAGCCACGGGGGCTCTGGGGCCAACGTCCTGACTTTC.

The chain joins TRBV24-1 to TRBJ1-1; no definite D call. The ends were cut back, 2 bases at V and 7 bases at J, with 10 bases in the middle. This CDR3 spans 13 amino acids. Germline lookup yields CDR1 KGHDR and CDR2 SFDVKD. CDR3 loop: CATSDSLHLEAFF. The CDR3 DNA follows: TGTGCCACCAGTGATTCGTTACACCTTGAAGCTTTCTTT.

This clonotype was recorded a few times. The rearrangement links TRBV6-1 to TRBJ2-2, with 7 bases that match TRBD2. The length of the CDR3 is 15 residues. V lost 5 bases and J lost 4; bases outside the gene matches: 7. In germline, CDR1 is MNHNS, CDR2 SASEGT. The CDR3 nucleotides are TGTGCCAGCAGTTGGGGGGGAGTGGGCACCGGGGAGCTGTTTTTT. It codes for CASSWGGVGTGELFF.

This clonotype was recorded at least ten times. The V and J genes are TRBV28 and TRBJ2-7; D remains ambiguous. Trimming left V 7 bases short and J 4 bases short, with 11 bases between. The germline V gene has CDR1 MDHEN and CDR2 SYDVKM. The CDR3 spans 12 residues. CDR3 amino acids: CASISELYEQYF. For the CDR3, the DNA is TGTGCCAGCATTTCCGAGTTATACGAGCAGTACTTC.

This clonotype was found many times. The J gene is TRBJ2-3, the V gene TRBV11-2; no clear D gene. V was shortened by 1 base and J by 4 bases, with 0 bases between the two germline ends. Germline loops: CDR1 SGHAT, CDR2 FQNNGV. The CDR3 length is 11 residues. CDR3 bases: TGTGCCAGCAGCTTAGCAGATACGCAGTATTTT. Protein product: CASSLADTQYF. Full variable domain (rest looked up from reference TRBV11-2 and TRBJ2-3): EAGVAQSPRYKIIEKRQSVAFWCNPISGHATLYWYQQILGQGPKLLIQFQNNGVVDDSQLPKDRFSAERLKGVDSTLKIQPAKLEDSAVYLCASSLADTQYFGPGTRLTVL.

The genes are TRBV28 and TRBJ2-2, with D tentatively TRBD2 (6 bases). The CDR3 consists of 15 residues. Trimming took off 4 bases at V and 5 bases at J, with 14 bases between the two ends. Germline-derived CDR1 and CDR2 are MDHEN and SYDVKM. The CDR3 reads CASSSASGLTGELFF. CDR3 bases: TGTGCCAGCAGTTCGGCCAGCGGGCTTACCGGGGAGCTGTTTTTT.

This clonotype appeared a few times. This chain connects TRBV20-1 to TRBJ2-7; 10 bases are a match to TRBD2. The J segment lost 0 bases and the V segment lost 3 bases, leaving 2 bases of the junction unmatched. The CDR3 has 14 amino acids. CDR1 and CDR2 (germline): DFQATT, SNEGSKA (reference sequence). In DNA form, the CDR3 reads TGCAGTGCTAGGGGACTAGCGTTCTCCTACGAGCAGTACTTC. It is translated as CSARGLAFSYEQYF.

The table lists this clonotype with many counts. The chain has TRBV4-1 and TRBJ1-2; a possible D gene is TRBD1 (5 bases). The germline gives CDR1 MGHRA, CDR2 YSYEKL. V was shortened by 4 bases and J by 5 bases, with 14 bases between the two germline ends. The CDR3 spans 14 residues. In nucleotides, the CDR3 is TGCGCCAGCAGCCCACCGGACACCAATTATGGCTACACCTTC. Protein: CASSPPDTNYGYTF.

This clonotype was detected only a few times. This clone may be a read error of a much larger clone one base away. The chain has TRBV20-1 and TRBJ1-6; TRBD1 aligns across 7 bases. The V segment lost 3 bases and the J segment 5 bases; nucleotides outside the gene matches: 4. From germline, CDR1 is DFQATT and CDR2 SNEGSKA (reference sequence). The CDR3 loop spans 14 amino acids. The CDR3 DNA reads as TGCAGTGCTAGTCCGGGACAGAATAATTCACCCCTCCACTTT. This codes for CSASPGQNNSPLHF.

The sample holds many counts of this clonotype. The rearrangement links TRBV2 to TRBJ2-7; the match to TRBD1 covers 7 bases. The V gene's germline CDR1 is SNHLY and CDR2 FYNNEI. V lost 6 bases to trimming and J lost 4 bases; unmatched junction nucleotides: 15. This CDR3 is built from 16 residues. CDR3 DNA: TGTGCCAGCAGAGATCTCCGGGCCGAACAGGGGTACGAGCAGTACTTC. This sequence encodes CASRDLRAEQGYEQYF.

Ten or more counts support this clonotype. The chain recombines TRBV11-3 with TRBJ2-2; D is perhaps TRBD1 (6 bases). This CDR3 spans 15 amino acids. Trimming cost V 4 bases and J 7 bases, with 16 bases left between them. CDR1 and CDR2 (germline): SGHNT, YENEEA. The CDR3: CASSSTRGGHGELFF. In nucleotides, the CDR3 is TGTGCCAGCAGCTCAACTAGAGGGGGACACGGGGAGCTGTTTTTT.

V gene TRBV28 combines with J gene TRBJ1-2, with 7 positions matching TRBD1. CDR1 and CDR2 from the germline V gene are MDHEN and SYDVKM. The length of the CDR3 is 16 residues. The junction had 15 bases not matched to a gene; V was cut back by 4 bases and J by 7 bases. In nucleotides, the CDR3 is TGTGCCAGCAGTTCAAAGACAGGGTCAAGGTCGGGTGGCTACACCTTC. Residues: CASSSKTGSRSGGYTF.